One and the same sample provided the 18 T cell receptor beta chains below, sequenced in a study of blood T cell repertoires in COVID-19. Clones were read by immunoSEQ multiplex PCR, and TCRdb kept only the in-frame ones, dropping some. The table records approximately 320,000 clones, approximately 89% of them present only once. The sequencing sample was made of peripheral blood. These receptors were collected from a woman between 25 and 40 years old with COVID-19, enrolled during active disease.

The V call is TRBV27, the J call TRBJ1-4; D is perhaps TRBD1 (6 bases). Trimming left V 5 bases short and J 1 base short, with 11 bases between. The CDR3 is 15 amino acids. The germline V gene has CDR1 MNHEY and CDR2 SMNVEV (reference sequence). CDR3 in DNA: TGTGCCAGCAGTGGGGGCATTTTAACTAATGAAAAACTGTTTTTT. Its translation is CASSGGILTNEKLFF.

The J gene is TRBJ1-2, the V gene TRBV7-6; TRBD1 agrees at 7 bases. V dropped 4 bases and J dropped 6; count of bases not matched to a gene: 8. Germline loops: CDR1 SGHVS, CDR2 FNYEAQ. CDR3 length equals 14 residues. CDR3: CASSSNRGTDGYTF. The CDR3 DNA follows: TGTGCCAGCAGCTCCAACAGGGGAACGGATGGCTACACCTTC.

V usage is TRBV6-5 and J usage is TRBJ2-5; the D gene is possibly TRBD1 (6 bases). Trimming pared 2 bases from V and 5 bases from J, leaving 15 bases between. Per germline, CDR1 MNHEY and CDR2 SVGAGI. This CDR3 spans 15 amino acids. The DNA for the CDR3 is TGTGCCAGCAGTTACGGAAACAGGGTCGCGGAGACCCAGTACTTC. Protein product: CASSYGNRVAETQYF.

The chain has TRBV7-6 and TRBJ2-1; D might be TRBD2 (6 bases). Germline V CDR1 and CDR2: SGHVS, FNYEAQ. CDR3 size: 18 residues. V dropped 4 bases and J dropped 3 bases, with 22 bases sitting between them. The CDR3 reads CASSYPAIGGEIYNEQFF. The CDR3 DNA reads as TGTGCCAGCAGCTACCCGGCGATCGGGGGAGAAATCTACAATGAGCAGTTCTTC.

V is TRBV7-8 and J is TRBJ2-7; the D gene is possibly TRBD1 (6 bases). CDR1 is SGHVS, CDR2 FQNEAQ, per germline. Deletions cut 6 bases from V and 3 bases from J, with 12 bases between. This CDR3 comprises 13 residues. In DNA, the CDR3 is TGTGCCAGCAGAGACACAGGGTACTACGAGCAGTACTTC. It translates to CASRDTGYYEQYF.

The CDR3 coding sequence is TGTGCCAGCAGCACCGCAGGGGGCGTTGCTGGGGCCAACGTCCTGACTTTC. It encodes CASSTAGGVAGANVLTF. The rearrangement joins TRBV7-9 to TRBJ2-6, with 8 nucleotides matching TRBD1. The junction had 8 bases not matched to a gene; V was cut back by 5 bases and J by 2 bases. This CDR3 comprises 17 residues. CDR1 is SEHNR, CDR2 FQNEAQ, per germline (reference sequence).

The chain joins TRBV5-1 to TRBJ2-2; possibly TRBD2 for D (6 bases). The germline CDR1 and CDR2 sequences are SGHRS and YFSETQ. The CDR3 has 15 residues. V lost 0 bases and J lost 5, with 11 bases in between. DNA of the CDR3: TGCGCCAGCAGCTTGGCCGCGGCGGGGACCGGGGAGCTGTTTTTT. Residues: CASSLAAAGTGELFF. The whole variable domain, filled in from reference TRBV5-1 and TRBJ2-2, reads KAGVTQTPRYLIKTRGQQVTLSCSPISGHRSVSWYQQTPGQGLQFLFEYFSETQRNKGNFPGRFSGRQFSNSRSEMNVSTLELGDSALYLCASSLAAAGTGELFFGEGSRLTVL.

V gene TRBV10-3 combines with J gene TRBJ2-1; 14 bases align to TRBD2. Germline CDR1 reads ENHRY; CDR2 reads SYGVKD. This CDR3 contains 15 residues. After removal of 2 bases from V and 8 bases from J, the junction contained 2 bases not matched to a gene. Written as DNA, the CDR3 is TGTGCCATCAGTGAGGGGACTAGCGGGGGCTATGAGCAGTTCTTC. Translating it yields CAISEGTSGGYEQFF.

The chain has TRBV7-4 and TRBJ1-1; perhaps TRBD1 as D (5 bases). This CDR3 comprises 15 residues. From germline, CDR1 is SGHVT and CDR2 SQSDAQ. V gave up 4 bases and J gave up 5 bases, with 17 bases separating them. The CDR3, as DNA: TGTGCCAGCAGCTCCCTTCACGCGGAGGGGACTGAAGCTTTCTTT. It yields the protein CASSSLHAEGTEAFF.

The rearrangement uses TRBV5-4 and TRBJ1-6, with 7 positions matching TRBD1. This CDR3 has 14 residues. CDR1 is SGHNT and CDR2 is YYREEE in the germline V gene (reference sequence). Trimming at V came to 5 bases and at J to 3 bases, leaving 2 bases not matched to a gene. This CDR3 reads CASSDRVYNSPLHF. The CDR3 DNA reads TGTGCCAGCAGTGACAGGGTCTATAATTCACCCCTCCACTTT.

The rearrangement joins TRBV7-8 to TRBJ2-2, with a weak D call TRBD2 (6 bases). CDR3 length: 15 amino acids. Germline lookup yields CDR1 SGHVS and CDR2 FQNEAQ. Trimming cost V 2 bases and J 0 bases, with 7 bases left between them. CDR3 amino acids: CASSLREANTGELFF. In DNA form, the CDR3 reads TGTGCCAGCAGCTTAAGGGAGGCGAACACCGGGGAGCTGTTTTTT.

This chain's CDR3 is CASSSQAGLAATDTQYF. CDR3 bases: TGTGCCAGCAGCTCCCAGGCGGGACTAGCCGCCACAGATACGCAGTATTTT. V gene TRBV7-2 combines with J gene TRBJ2-3, with TRBD2 matching over 9 bases. V lost 4 bases and J lost 2; bases outside the gene matches: 10. The CDR3 runs to 17 residues. Germline CDR1 reads SGHTA; CDR2 reads FQGNSA.

Turning to this clone: The sample contains more than one DNA sequence encoding this CDR3. The V gene is TRBV28, the J gene TRBJ2-7; no definite D call. V was pared by 3 bases and J by 3 bases, with 6 bases between. The CDR3 spans 12 residues. Germline V gene lookup returns CDR1 MDHEN and CDR2 SYDVKM. The CDR3 coding sequence is TGTGCCAGCAGTTTCCAGAACTACGAGCAGTACTTC. This codes for CASSFQNYEQYF.

V and J are TRBV25-1 and TRBJ1-1; 7 bases are a match to TRBD1. CDR1 and CDR2 from the germline V gene are MGHDK and SYGVNS. Trimming cost V 5 bases and J 10 bases; bases outside gene matches: 13. CDR3 length equals 14 residues. As DNA, the CDR3 is TGTGCCAGCAGTTCGGGGGCAGGGGGAATGATAGCTTTCTTT. It specifies CASSSGAGGMIAFF. Variable domain in full (rest from reference TRBV25-1 and TRBJ1-1): EADIYQTPRYLVIGTGKKITLECSQTMGHDKMYWYQQDPGMELHLIHYSYGVNSTEKGDLSSESTVSRIRTEHFPLTLESARPSHTSQYLCASSSGAGGMIAFFGQGTRLTVV.

The chain has TRBV20-1 and TRBJ1-1; the D is unclear. CDR1 is DFQATT, CDR2 SNEGSKA, per germline (reference sequence). Trimming left V 4 bases short and J 11 bases short, with 20 bases between. This CDR3 has 13 residues. For the CDR3, the DNA is TGCAGTGCTAATGATCGACTCACCCGAGGCGCTTTCTTT. Its translation: CSANDRLTRGAFF.

The chain is built from TRBV18 and TRBJ2-7; the match to TRBD1 covers 7 bases. Germline CDR1 is KGHSH and CDR2 is LQKENI. This CDR3 region has 15 residues. V lost 4 bases to trimming and J lost 5 bases; unmatched junction nucleotides: 11. The CDR3 coding sequence is TGTGCCAGCTCACGTTACCGGGACAGTCCCCACGAGCAGTACTTC. Protein product: CASSRYRDSPHEQYF.

V gene TRBV6-5 combines with J gene TRBJ2-1, with 11 bases that match TRBD2. With V trimmed by 1 base and J by 9 bases, 8 bases remained unmatched. CDR1 is MNHEY, CDR2 SVGAGI, per germline. The CDR3 has 16 amino acids. CDR3 in DNA: TGTGCCAGCAGTTACTTAGCGGGGGGGTCCGAGAGTGAGCAGTTCTTC. Translated: CASSYLAGGSESEQFF.

The rearrangement uses TRBV11-2 and TRBJ2-7; D is possibly TRBD1 (6 bases). CDR1 is SGHAT and CDR2 is FQNNGV in the germline V gene. V was shortened by 3 bases and J by 4 bases, with 16 bases between the two germline ends. The CDR3 totals 15 residues. The DNA of the CDR3 is TGTGCCAGCAGCTTCTCCGGGACAAAGGGATACGAGCAGTACTTC. Residues: CASSFSGTKGYEQYF.